This entry concerns a single T cell receptor (beta chain). The antigen remains unidentified. Template material for TCR beta VDJ and CDR3 profiling consisted of genomic DNA. Using its own MiXCR run on the reads, TCRdb lists one record per CDR3 protein. The table lists 150,000 to 200,000 distinct CDR3 sequences, about 64% of them singletons. This record belongs to a study of CD8+CD57+ T cells in acquired aplastic anemia. CDR1 is LNHDA, CDR2 SQIVND, per germline (reference sequence). The CDR3 contains 16 residues. V lost 6 bases and J lost 1, with 18 bases in between. Overall study findings and caveats: Significance was not reached for CD8+ Simpson's diversity between patients and controls.

This receptor was taken from a human donor with severe aplastic anemia or a healthy control (not recorded which). Material for sequencing was sorted CD4+, CD8+, or CD8+CD57+ T cells (not recorded which) from PBMCs. The chain couples TRBV19 to TRBJ2-5; possibly TRBD2 for D (6 bases). The chain's CDR3 is CASRRSIAVTQETQYF. CDR3 bases: TGTGCCAGTAGAAGGTCAATAGCGGTGACCCAAGAGACCCAGTACTTC.